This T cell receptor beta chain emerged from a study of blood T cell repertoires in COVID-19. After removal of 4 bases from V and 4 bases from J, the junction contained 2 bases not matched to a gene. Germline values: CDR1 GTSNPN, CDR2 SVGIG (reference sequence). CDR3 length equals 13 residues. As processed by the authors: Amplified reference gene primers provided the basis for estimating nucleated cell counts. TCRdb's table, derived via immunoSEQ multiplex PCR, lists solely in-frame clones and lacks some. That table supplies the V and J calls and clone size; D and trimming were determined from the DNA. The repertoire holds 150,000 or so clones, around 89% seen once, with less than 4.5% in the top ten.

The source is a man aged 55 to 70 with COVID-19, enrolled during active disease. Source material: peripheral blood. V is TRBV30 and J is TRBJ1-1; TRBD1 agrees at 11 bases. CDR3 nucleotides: TGTGCCTGGAAGGGACAGGGGGGCACTGAAGCTTTCTTT. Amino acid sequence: CAWKGQGGTEAFF.